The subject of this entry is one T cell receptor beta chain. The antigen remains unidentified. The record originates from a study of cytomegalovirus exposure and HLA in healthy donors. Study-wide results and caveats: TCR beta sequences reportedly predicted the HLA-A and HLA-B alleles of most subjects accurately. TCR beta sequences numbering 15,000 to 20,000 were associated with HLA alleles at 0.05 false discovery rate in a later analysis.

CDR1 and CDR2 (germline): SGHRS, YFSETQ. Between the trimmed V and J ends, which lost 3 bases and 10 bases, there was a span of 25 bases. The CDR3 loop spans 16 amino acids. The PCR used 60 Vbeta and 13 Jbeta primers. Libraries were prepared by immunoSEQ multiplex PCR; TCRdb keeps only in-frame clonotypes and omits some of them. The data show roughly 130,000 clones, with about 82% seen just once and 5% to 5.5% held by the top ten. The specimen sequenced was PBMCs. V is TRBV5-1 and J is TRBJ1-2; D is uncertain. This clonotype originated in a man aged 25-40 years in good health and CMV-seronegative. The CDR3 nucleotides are TGCGCCAGCAGCTCCCGCTTGACTCAAACCCCGAGTGACTACACCTTC. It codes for CASSSRLTQTPSDYTF.